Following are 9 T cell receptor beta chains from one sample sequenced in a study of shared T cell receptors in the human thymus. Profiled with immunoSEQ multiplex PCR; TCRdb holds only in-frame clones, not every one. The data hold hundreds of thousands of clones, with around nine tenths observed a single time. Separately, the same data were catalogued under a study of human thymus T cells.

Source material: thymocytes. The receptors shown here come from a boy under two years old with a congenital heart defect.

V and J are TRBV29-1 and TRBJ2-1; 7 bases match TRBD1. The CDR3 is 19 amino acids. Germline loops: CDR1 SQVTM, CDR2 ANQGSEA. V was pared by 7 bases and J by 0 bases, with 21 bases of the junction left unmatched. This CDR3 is CSARGQGTVSMSSYNEQFF. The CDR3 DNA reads TGCAGCGCCCGGGGCCAGGGGACAGTAAGTATGAGCTCCTACAATGAGCAGTTCTTC.

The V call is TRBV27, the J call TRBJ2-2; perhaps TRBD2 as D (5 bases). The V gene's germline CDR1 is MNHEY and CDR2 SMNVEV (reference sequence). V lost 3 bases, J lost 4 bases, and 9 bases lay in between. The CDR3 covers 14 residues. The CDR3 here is CASSLRAITGELFF. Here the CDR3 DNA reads TGTGCCAGCAGTTTGCGGGCGATCACCGGGGAGCTGTTTTTT.

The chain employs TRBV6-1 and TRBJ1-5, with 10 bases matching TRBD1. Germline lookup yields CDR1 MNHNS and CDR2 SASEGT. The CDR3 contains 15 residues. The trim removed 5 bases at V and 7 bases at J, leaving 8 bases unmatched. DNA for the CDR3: TGTGCCAGCAGTCCCGGGACAGGGGCAGGGCAGCCCCAGCATTTT. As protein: CASSPGTGAGQPQHF.

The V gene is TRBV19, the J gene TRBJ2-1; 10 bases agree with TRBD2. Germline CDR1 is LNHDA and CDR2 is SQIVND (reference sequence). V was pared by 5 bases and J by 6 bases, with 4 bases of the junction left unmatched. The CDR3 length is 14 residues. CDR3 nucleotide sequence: TGTGCCAGTAGTCTAGCGGGAGACCTCAATGAGCAGTTCTTC. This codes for CASSLAGDLNEQFF.

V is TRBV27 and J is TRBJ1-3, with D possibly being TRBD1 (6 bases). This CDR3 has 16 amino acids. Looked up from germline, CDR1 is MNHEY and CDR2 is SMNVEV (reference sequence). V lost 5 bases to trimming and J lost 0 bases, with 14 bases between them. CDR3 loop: CASSPSGGHSGNTIYF. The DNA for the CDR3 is TGTGCCAGCAGTCCATCGGGGGGACACTCTGGAAACACCATATATTTT.

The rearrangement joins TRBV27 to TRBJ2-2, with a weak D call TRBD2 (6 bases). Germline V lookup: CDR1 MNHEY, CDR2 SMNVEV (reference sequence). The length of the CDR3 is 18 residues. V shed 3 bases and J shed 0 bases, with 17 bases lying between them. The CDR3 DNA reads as TGTGCCAGCAGTTTGCACAAAGAGCGGGTCGCGAACACCGGGGAGCTGTTTTTT. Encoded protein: CASSLHKERVANTGELFF.

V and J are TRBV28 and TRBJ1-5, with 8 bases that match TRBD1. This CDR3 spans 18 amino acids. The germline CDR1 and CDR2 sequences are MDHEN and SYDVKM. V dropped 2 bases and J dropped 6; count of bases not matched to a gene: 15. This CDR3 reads CASSLTGPGRGRIQPQHF. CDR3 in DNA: TGTGCCAGCAGTTTAACTGGCCCAGGCAGGGGGCGAATTCAGCCCCAGCATTTT. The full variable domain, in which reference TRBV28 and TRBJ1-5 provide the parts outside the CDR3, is DVKVTQSSRYLVKRTGEKVFLECVQDMDHENMFWYRQDPGLGLRLIYFSYDVKMKEKGDIPEGYSVSREKKERFSLILESASTNQTSMYLCASSLTGPGRGRIQPQHFGDGTRLSIL.

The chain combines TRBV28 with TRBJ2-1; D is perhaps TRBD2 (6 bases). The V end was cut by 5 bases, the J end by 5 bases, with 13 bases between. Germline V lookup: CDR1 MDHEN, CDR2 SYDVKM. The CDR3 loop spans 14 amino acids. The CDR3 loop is CASSPGENDNEQFF. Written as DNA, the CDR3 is TGTGCCAGCAGTCCGGGGGAGAACGACAATGAGCAGTTCTTC. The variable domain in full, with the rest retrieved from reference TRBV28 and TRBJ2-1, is DVKVTQSSRYLVKRTGEKVFLECVQDMDHENMFWYRQDPGLGLRLIYFSYDVKMKEKGDIPEGYSVSREKKERFSLILESASTNQTSMYLCASSPGENDNEQFFGPGTRLTVL.

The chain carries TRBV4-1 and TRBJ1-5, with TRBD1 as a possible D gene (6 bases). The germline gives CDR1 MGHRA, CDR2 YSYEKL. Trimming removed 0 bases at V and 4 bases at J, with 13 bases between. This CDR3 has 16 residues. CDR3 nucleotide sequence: TGCGCCAGCAGCCAAGATTGGTGGGACAAGAATCAGCCCCAGCATTTT. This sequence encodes CASSQDWWDKNQPQHF.